A single sample gave rise to the 11 T cell receptor beta chains below, sequenced in a study of vaccination effects on CD4 cells after COVID-19. The ViraFEST assay expanded antigen-specific CD4+ T cells with viral peptide pools before sequencing. At the end of nine to ten days of culture, CD4+ T cells were isolated. Vaccinated participants had no history of SARS-CoV-2 infection and tested negative for nucleocapsid antibodies. These TCRs' antigens remain unknown. TCRdb keeps only in-frame clones here, not all; method: immunoSEQ multiplex PCR. The sample records about 54,000 clones, approximately 70% being singletons. The sequencing here drew on CD4+ T cells from PBMCs cultured with SARS-CoV-2 spike peptides, taken before COVID-19 vaccination. All receptors come from a human donor who received a COVID-19 vaccine.

The chain employs TRBV5-1 and TRBJ2-2, with 12 bases lining up with TRBD2. The CDR3 totals 18 residues. V gave up 4 bases and J gave up 6 bases; unmatched junction bases: 13. In germline, CDR1 is SGHRS, CDR2 YFSETQ. This CDR3 reads CASSAGLAGLKGPGELFF. The DNA for the CDR3 is TGCGCCAGCAGCGCCGGACTAGCGGGGCTCAAGGGTCCCGGGGAGCTGTTTTTT.

V is TRBV5-1 and J is TRBJ1-1; the D is unclear. This CDR3 has 12 amino acids. Trimming left V 1 base short and J 3 bases short, with 4 bases between. Germline V gene sequence: CDR1 SGHRS, CDR2 YFSETQ. The CDR3, as DNA: TGCGCCAGCAGCTTGAGGGACACTGAAGCTTTCTTT. Translation: CASSLRDTEAFF. The complete variable domain, with remaining parts taken from reference TRBV5-1 and TRBJ1-1, reads KAGVTQTPRYLIKTRGQQVTLSCSPISGHRSVSWYQQTPGQGLQFLFEYFSETQRNKGNFPGRFSGRQFSNSRSEMNVSTLELGDSALYLCASSLRDTEAFFGQGTRLTVV.

J is TRBJ2-1 and V is TRBV6-5; a weak D match, TRBD2 (5 bases). Trimming took off 6 bases at V and 4 bases at J, with 10 bases between the two ends. CDR3 length: 13 amino acids. The germline V gene has CDR1 MNHEY and CDR2 SVGAGI. CDR3 loop: CASRETGYNEQFF. The CDR3, as DNA: TGTGCCAGCAGAGAGACGGGGTACAATGAGCAGTTCTTC.

The chain links TRBV2 to TRBJ2-3; no clear D. Germline CDR1 SNHLY, CDR2 FYNNEI. Trimming took 4 bases from V and 0 from J, leaving 11 bases between them. The CDR3 is made up of 15 amino acids. The CDR3 nucleotides read TGTGCCAGCAGTGGGGATCTTCTAAGCACAGATACGCAGTATTTT. Its translation: CASSGDLLSTDTQYF.

The chain recombines TRBV3-1 (or the pseudogene TRBV3-2) with TRBJ1-6; 9 nucleotides align to TRBD1. Trimming cost V 5 bases and J 9 bases; bases outside gene matches: 8. Germline lookup yields CDR1 LGHDT and CDR2 YNNKEL (reference sequence). This CDR3 spans 15 amino acids. DNA of the CDR3: TGTGCCAGCAGCTTAGACGACAGGGGGGCTTCACCCCTCCACTTT. It codes for CASSLDDRGASPLHF.

There are a few counts of this clone. The rearrangement joins TRBV27 to TRBJ1-6; maybe TRBD1 (5 bases). Trimming removed 8 bases at V and 0 bases at J, with 11 bases between. CDR3 length equals 15 residues. Germline V CDR1 and CDR2: MNHEY, SMNVEV (reference sequence). The CDR3 sequence: CASRGASSYNSPLHF. CDR3 nucleotides: TGTGCCAGCCGTGGGGCTAGCTCCTATAATTCACCCCTCCACTTT.

V gene TRBV4-1 combines with J gene TRBJ1-4; 12 bases are a match to TRBD1. This CDR3 spans 19 amino acids. Germline-derived CDR1 and CDR2 are MGHRA and YSYEKL. With V trimmed by 4 bases and J by 4 bases, 13 bases remained unmatched. The CDR3 coding sequence is TGCGCCAGCAGCCGCAGACCGGGACAGGGGGCGCAGGGTAATGAAAAACTGTTTTTT. Amino acids: CASSRRPGQGAQGNEKLFF.

This rearrangement joins TRBV7-9 to TRBJ1-4; unclear D gene. This CDR3 region has 15 residues. CDR1 and CDR2 from the germline V gene are SEHNR and FQNEAQ (reference sequence). Deletions cut 4 bases from V and 3 bases from J, with 12 bases between. The CDR3 spells CASSSNRGSNEKLFF. Here the CDR3 DNA reads TGTGCCAGCAGCTCAAATCGGGGATCTAATGAAAAACTGTTTTTT.

This chain connects TRBV7-9 to TRBJ1-2; D perhaps matches TRBD1 (6 bases). The length of the CDR3 is 15 residues. The V gene's germline CDR1 is SEHNR and CDR2 FQNEAQ (reference sequence). The V end was cut by 5 bases, the J end by 4 bases, with 17 bases between. CDR3 amino acids: CASSPEDRFPYGYTF. CDR3 nucleotides: TGTGCCAGCAGCCCTGAAGACAGGTTCCCCTATGGCTACACCTTC.

Worth noting for this clone: One end of the junction is discordant with germline, which a read error may explain. The genes are TRBV28 and TRBJ1-2, with 9 bases lining up with TRBD1. The CDR3 has 18 amino acids. Germline values: CDR1 MDHEN, CDR2 SYDVKM. The chain's CDR3 is CASSLATGTGKANYGYTF. CDR3 in DNA: TGCGCCAGCAGTTTAGCAACCGGGACAGGGAAAGCTAACTATGGCTACACCTTC.

This clone was counted a few times. The CDR3 coding sequence is TGTGCCAGCAGTGTCGGGGGCCGTAATGAAAAACTGTTTTTT. It codes for CASSVGGRNEKLFF. The chain employs TRBV2 and TRBJ1-4; D may be TRBD1 (6 bases). Trimming removed 4 bases at V and 4 bases at J, with 10 bases between. Per germline, CDR1 SNHLY and CDR2 FYNNEI. This CDR3 is 14 amino acids long.